These 20 T cell receptor beta chains came from one sample sequenced in a study of OX40 agonist ivuxolimab in advanced cancers. Library preparation employed the immunoSEQ multiplex PCR assay. TCRdb took this table from immuneACCESS and kept in-frame rearrangements with V and J called. Such tables lack part of the clones; where checked against another copy, unresolved V genes explain under half of the gap, and the rest is unexplained. Across this sample there are about 81,000 clones, with approximately 90% seen only once. The ten most abundant clones make up approximately 0.43% of the sample. The input for sequencing was CD4+ or CD8+ T cells sorted from blood, taken in a trial of the OX40 agonist ivuxolimab. The receptors were sampled from an adult with an advanced solid tumor such as melanoma, head and neck, liver or kidney cancer.

This sequence joins TRBV7-9 and TRBJ2-2; 8 nucleotides match TRBD2. Losses at the gene ends were 5 bases for V and 4 bases for J; bases not matched to a gene: 9. The length of the CDR3 is 16 residues. The germline V gene encodes CDR1 SEHNR and CDR2 FQNEAQ (reference sequence). The CDR3 loop is CASSTSGGSITGELFF. DNA of the CDR3: TGTGCCAGCAGCACTTCGGGGGGGTCGATCACCGGGGAGCTGTTTTTT.

This clone has just one count. This chain uses TRBV4-2 with TRBJ1-6, with D perhaps TRBD1 (5 bases). V was shortened by 4 bases and J by 6 bases, with 16 bases between the two germline ends. The length of the CDR3 is 16 residues. CDR1 and CDR2 (germline): LGHNA, YNFKEQ. The DNA for the CDR3 is TGTGCCAGCAGCCCTGAATCGGGGCCCCTTAATTCACCCCTCCACTTT. Its translation is CASSPESGPLNSPLHF.

The V and J genes are TRBV19 and TRBJ1-2, with D uncertain. V dropped 0 bases and J dropped 8 bases, with 7 bases sitting between them. Per the germline V gene, CDR1 is LNHDA and CDR2 is SQIVND (reference sequence). CDR3 length equals 12 residues. As DNA, the CDR3 is TGTGCCAGTAGTATAGACCCGGCGGGCTACACCTTC. Its translation: CASSIDPAGYTF.

The chain combines TRBV5-1 with TRBJ1-1; the match to TRBD1 covers 10 bases. CDR1 SGHRS and CDR2 YFSETQ come from the germline V gene. Losses at the gene ends were 3 bases for V and 5 bases for J; bases not matched to a gene: 7. CDR3 length: 15 residues. The CDR3 DNA follows: TGCGCCAGCAGCTCAACCGGGACAGGGGAAACTGAAGCTTTCTTT. It is translated as CASSSTGTGETEAFF.

This clone was picked up one time. This rearrangement joins TRBV7-2 to TRBJ2-1; TRBD2 matches 11 bases. The length of the CDR3 is 19 residues. Germline CDR1 reads SGHTA; CDR2 reads FQGNSA. V gave up 7 bases and J gave up 6 bases; unmatched junction bases: 20. The CDR3 loop is CASTLGGLAGGIRGNEQFF. The CDR3 region has the DNA TGTGCCAGCACCCTCGGGGGGCTAGCGGGGGGCATTAGGGGCAATGAGCAGTTCTTC.

A few counts support this clone. The CDR3 DNA is TGTGCCAGCAGCTTGGGGCCAGCCTCTGGAAACACCATATATTTT. Protein: CASSLGPASGNTIYF. The chain couples TRBV5-5 to TRBJ1-3; D not resolved. Trimming removed 0 bases at V and 0 bases at J, with 7 bases between. This CDR3 contains 15 residues. The germline CDR1 and CDR2 sequences are SGHKS and YYEKEE (reference sequence).

The chain is built from TRBV27 and TRBJ1-2; 7 bases fit TRBD1. The ends lost 4 bases at V and 7 bases at J; junction bases unmatched: 12. Germline V gives CDR1 MNHEY, CDR2 SMNVEV (reference sequence). The CDR3 length is 15 residues. In DNA, the CDR3 is TGTGCCAGCAGTTCCCGGGACAGAAGGTTGGCTGGCTACACCTTC. Its protein product is CASSSRDRRLAGYTF.

This chain joins TRBV5-1 and TRBJ2-3; D remains unclear. V was trimmed by 3 bases and J by 4 bases, leaving 18 bases between them. Per germline, CDR1 SGHRS and CDR2 YFSETQ. This CDR3 comprises 16 residues. This CDR3 is CASSWTRAAMADTQYF. The CDR3 nucleotides are TGCGCCAGCAGCTGGACCCGTGCGGCAATGGCAGATACGCAGTATTTT.

The genes are TRBV18 and TRBJ2-3; D possibly corresponds to TRBD2 (5 bases). The germline V and J ends were trimmed by 6 bases and 0 bases, with 13 bases remaining between them. CDR3 length: 15 amino acids. CDR1 and CDR2 (germline): KGHSH, LQKENI. The CDR3 loop reads CASSLMGASTDTQYF. CDR3 nucleotides: TGTGCCAGCTCCCTGATGGGAGCTAGCACAGATACGCAGTATTTT.

This clone has a handful of counts. The chain combines TRBV5-1 with TRBJ2-3, with 11 bases matching TRBD2. Germline trimming cut 3 bases from V and 1 base from J; bases unmatched to any gene: 4. CDR1 is SGHRS and CDR2 is YFSETQ in the germline V gene. This CDR3 contains 16 residues. The CDR3 DNA sequence: TGCGCCAGCAGCTCGGAACTAGCGGGGGGCACAGATACGCAGTATTTT. Translation: CASSSELAGGTDTQYF.

The chain recombines TRBV27 with TRBJ2-7, with 12 bases lining up with TRBD1. The V gene end was trimmed by 8 bases and the J gene end by 2 bases; junction bases not matched to a gene: 4. The CDR3 length is 14 residues. From germline, CDR1 is MNHEY and CDR2 SMNVEV (reference sequence). Here the CDR3 DNA reads TGTGCCAGCCGGCGGGACAGGGGGCCCTACGAGCAGTACTTC. Amino acid sequence: CASRRDRGPYEQYF.

The V gene is TRBV13, the J gene TRBJ2-7; D unresolved. The germline V and J ends were trimmed by 0 bases and 3 bases, with 9 bases remaining between them. The CDR3 loop spans 14 amino acids. Per germline, CDR1 PRHDT and CDR2 FYEKMQ (reference sequence). This CDR3 is CASSLGRLDYEQYF. The CDR3 DNA reads as TGTGCCAGCAGCTTAGGCCGGTTAGACTACGAGCAGTACTTC.

The genes are TRBV5-4 and TRBJ1-1; a possible D gene is TRBD1 (5 bases). Germline CDR1 is SGHNT and CDR2 is YYREEE (reference sequence). The CDR3 is made up of 16 amino acids. V was trimmed by 4 bases and J by 1 base, leaving 17 bases between them. The CDR3 reads CASSLGTTPGNTEAFF. Here the CDR3 DNA reads TGTGCCAGCAGCCTGGGGACGACCCCCGGGAACACTGAAGCTTTCTTT.

This sequence joins TRBV18 and TRBJ2-5; perhaps TRBD2 as D (5 bases). CDR3 size: 13 residues. In germline, CDR1 is KGHSH, CDR2 LQKENI. The ends were cut back, 2 bases at V and 5 bases at J, with 9 bases in the middle. Here the CDR3 DNA reads TGTGCCAGCTCACCAAGGGAGACGGAGACCCAGTACTTC. This codes for CASSPRETETQYF.

The chain uses TRBV18 and TRBJ1-1; possibly TRBD1 for D (5 bases). V gave up 2 bases and J gave up 4 bases, with 11 bases separating them. The germline V gene has CDR1 KGHSH and CDR2 LQKENI. The CDR3 is 14 residues long. CDR3 protein: CASSPKGYITEAFF. The DNA of the CDR3 is TGTGCCAGCTCACCAAAGGGGTATATCACTGAAGCTTTCTTT.

The V call is TRBV5-1, the J call TRBJ1-2; no reliable D call. The V end was cut by 3 bases, the J end by 8 bases, with 14 bases between. CDR3 length: 13 residues. From germline, CDR1 is SGHRS and CDR2 YFSETQ. The CDR3, as DNA: TGCGCCAGCAGCTCGCTAGGATTTAGCGGCTACACCTTC. This translates into CASSSLGFSGYTF.

V usage is TRBV6-5 and J usage is TRBJ1-6; 9 nucleotides agree with TRBD1. CDR1 is MNHEY and CDR2 is SVGAGI in the germline V gene. CDR3 length: 14 residues. Unmatched junction bases numbered 4, after V lost 5 bases and J lost 8 bases. CDR3 protein: CASSPQGADSPLHF. CDR3 nucleotide sequence: TGTGCCAGCAGTCCACAGGGGGCGGATTCACCCCTCCACTTT.

The chain links TRBV7-9 to TRBJ2-3; D remains unclear. The CDR3 loop spans 12 amino acids. Germline V gene data show CDR1 as SEHNR and CDR2 as FQNEAQ (reference sequence). The V gene lost 5 bases and the J gene lost 6 bases, with 9 bases spanning the gap. The CDR3 nucleotides read TGTGCCAGCAGCCATATACAGGATACGCAGTATTTT. The encoded protein is CASSHIQDTQYF.

The sample holds one count of this clone. The chain couples TRBV7-6 to TRBJ1-3; no firm D call. Germline V gene sequence: CDR1 SGHVS, CDR2 FNYEAQ. This CDR3 spans 16 amino acids. V lost 0 bases, J lost 1 base, and 10 bases lay in between. For the CDR3, the DNA is TGTGCCAGCAGCTTAGCGTTCGGCGGGTCTGGAAACACCATATATTTT. This codes for CASSLAFGGSGNTIYF.

V gene TRBV20-1 combines with J gene TRBJ1-1; D is unclear. The CDR3 covers 11 residues. The germline gives CDR1 DFQATT, CDR2 SNEGSKA (reference sequence). The ends were cut back, 6 bases at V and 1 base at J, with 6 bases in the middle. CDR3 nucleotide sequence: TGCAGTGCAACGAGGAACACTGAAGCTTTCTTT. It encodes CSATRNTEAFF.